The TCR beta chain under discussion was sequenced for a study of neurological immune-mediated disorders. Synthesis of cDNA used 5'RACE (with 10-nucleotide random UMIs). TCRdb passed the 5' RACE reads through MiXCR, listing each CDR3 protein once. Among 57,000 or so distinct CDR3 sequences listed, over 9.5% were seen once. The germline V gene encodes CDR1 SQVTM and CDR2 ANQGSEA. The length of the CDR3 is 13 residues. Deletions cut 3 bases from V and 2 bases from J, with 11 bases between. V is TRBV29-1 and J is TRBJ2-7; D not certain. The source of this sequence is a man aged 55 to 70 in good health. Specimen: PBMCs. The CDR3 coding sequence is TGCAGCGTTGAGGGCGAAAGTCCCTACGAGCAGTACTTC. This codes for CSVEGESPYEQYF.